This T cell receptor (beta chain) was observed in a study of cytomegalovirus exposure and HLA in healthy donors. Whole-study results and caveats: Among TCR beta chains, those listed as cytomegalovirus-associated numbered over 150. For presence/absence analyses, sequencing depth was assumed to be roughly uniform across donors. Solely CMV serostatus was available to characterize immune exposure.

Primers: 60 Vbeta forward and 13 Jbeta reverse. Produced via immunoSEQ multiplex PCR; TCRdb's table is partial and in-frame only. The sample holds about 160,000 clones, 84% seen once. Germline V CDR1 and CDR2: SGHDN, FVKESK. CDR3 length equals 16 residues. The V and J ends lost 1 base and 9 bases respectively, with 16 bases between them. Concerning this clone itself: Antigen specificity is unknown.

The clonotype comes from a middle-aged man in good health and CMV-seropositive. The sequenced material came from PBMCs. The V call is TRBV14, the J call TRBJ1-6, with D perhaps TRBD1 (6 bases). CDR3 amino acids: CASSQVGGGISSPLHF. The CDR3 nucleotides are TGTGCCAGCAGCCAAGTTGGTGGGGGCATCAGTTCACCCCTCCACTTT.